The source of this T cell receptor beta chain is a study of cytomegalovirus exposure and HLA in healthy donors. Germline assignment: CDR1 SGHDT and CDR2 YYEEEE. J gave up 10 bases and V 4 bases, and 9 bases lay outside the gene matches. This CDR3 is built from 15 residues. To note about this clone: Its antigen is undetermined.

General study points: Most TCRs appeared rarely, but some public TCRs recurred in many donors. The classifier was said to identify cytomegalovirus status with high specificity and sensitivity.

The table came from immunoSEQ multiplex PCR; TCRdb's copy has only in-frame clones and leaves some out. The data show some 200,000 clones, under 95% seen once. The receptor comes from a woman aged 18-29 years in good health and CMV-seronegative. Sequencing was carried out using PBMCs. This sequence joins TRBV5-6 and TRBJ1-6; 9 bases match TRBD1. The CDR3 sequence is CASSPGQGVTSPLHF. CDR3 in DNA: TGTGCCAGCAGCCCGGGACAGGGAGTAACATCACCCCTCCACTTT. The full variable domain, completed using reference TRBV5-6 and TRBJ1-6, is DAGVTQSPTHLIKTRGQQVTLRCSPKSGHDTVSWYQQALGQGPQFIFQYYEEEERQRGNFPDRFSGHQFPNYSSELNVNALLLGDSALYLCASSPGQGVTSPLHFGNGTRLTVT.